The 24 T cell receptor beta chains in this list originate from one sample, sequenced in a study of beta chain features in type 1 diabetes. Reverse transcribing all isolated RNA meant expressed TCRB transcripts were sequenced. Clones were sequenced by immunoSEQ multiplex PCR, and TCRdb holds only the in-frame ones, with some missing. Among approximately 150,000 clones listed, about 9.1% were seen once. The sequenced material came from central memory CD4+ T cells from blood. The origin of the receptors is a woman between 18 and 29 years old in good health.

The V and J genes are TRBV11-1 and TRBJ2-1; 8 nucleotides line up with TRBD1. The CDR3 has 13 residues. From germline, CDR1 is SGHAT and CDR2 FQDESV (reference sequence). Trimming cost V 5 bases and J 5 bases; bases outside gene matches: 2. The CDR3 region has the DNA TGTGCCAGCAGCCCGGGACAGGACAATGAGCAGTTCTTC. It yields the protein CASSPGQDNEQFF.

The rearrangement links TRBV7-9 to TRBJ2-2, with D possibly being TRBD2 (5 bases). V lost 3 bases, J lost 4 bases, and 6 bases lay in between. The CDR3 has 13 amino acids. Germline lookup yields CDR1 SEHNR and CDR2 FQNEAQ (reference sequence). The CDR3 region has the DNA TGTGCCAGCAGCTTCCGGGGCACCGGGGAGCTGTTTTTT. The encoded protein is CASSFRGTGELFF.

This clone turned up a few times. DNA of the CDR3: TGTGCCAGCAGCTTTGGACTAGCGGGCACAGATACGCAGTATTTT. Translated: CASSFGLAGTDTQYF. The rearrangement uses TRBV5-4 and TRBJ2-3; 10 bases are a match to TRBD2. J lost 1 base, V lost 2 bases, and 1 base had no gene match. CDR1 SGHNT and CDR2 YYREEE come from the germline V gene (reference sequence). This CDR3 region has 15 residues.

This clone was counted only a few times. V is TRBV5-5 and J is TRBJ1-1; the D is unclear. The CDR3 loop spans 14 amino acids. Germline V gene data show CDR1 as SGHKS and CDR2 as YYEKEE (reference sequence). The ends were cut back, 0 bases at V and 5 bases at J, with 11 bases in the middle. The CDR3 reads CASSLEVGRTEAFF. CDR3 DNA sequence: TGTGCCAGCAGCTTGGAGGTCGGGAGGACTGAAGCTTTCTTT. The variable domain in full, completed from reference TRBV5-5 and TRBJ1-1, reads DAGVTQSPTHLIKTRGQQVTLRCSPISGHKSVSWYQQVLGQGPQFIFQYYEKEERGRGNFPDRFSARQFPNYSSELNVNALLLGDSALYLCASSLEVGRTEAFFGQGTRLTVV.

This clone was counted a few times. The chain employs TRBV29-1 and TRBJ2-1; D call uncertain. CDR1 and CDR2 (germline): SQVTM, ANQGSEA. This CDR3 spans 11 amino acids. Trimming took off 7 bases at V and 2 bases at J, with 6 bases between the two ends. CDR3 bases: TGCAGCGCGACTGCCTACAATGAGCAGTTCTTC. Protein product: CSATAYNEQFF.

This clone was counted between two and nine times. The V and J genes are TRBV6-5 and TRBJ1-2; D is undetermined. V lost 4 bases to trimming and J lost 2 bases, with 8 bases between them. CDR1 is MNHEY and CDR2 is SVGAGI in the germline V gene. This CDR3 spans 13 amino acids. The chain's CDR3 is CASSFSPNYGYTF. CDR3 bases: TGTGCCAGCAGTTTCTCTCCGAACTATGGCTACACCTTC.

V is TRBV11-2 and J is TRBJ2-1; TRBD2 matches at 10 bases. The CDR3 is made up of 14 amino acids. CDR1 SGHAT and CDR2 FQNNGV come from the germline V gene. The V gene end was trimmed by 5 bases and the J gene end by 8 bases; junction bases not matched to a gene: 6. This chain's CDR3 is CASSHSGRTDEQFF. As DNA, the CDR3 is TGTGCCAGCAGCCATAGCGGGAGGACTGATGAGCAGTTCTTC.

This chain connects TRBV5-4 to TRBJ2-3; TRBD1 is a possible D gene (7 bases). The CDR3 is 14 residues long. Germline CDR1 is SGHNT and CDR2 is YYREEE (reference sequence). Trimming removed 4 bases at V and 3 bases at J, with 12 bases between. The CDR3 DNA reads TGTGCCAGCAGCACATCAGGGGGGACAGATACGCAGTATTTT. Its translation: CASSTSGGTDTQYF.

The chain joins TRBV6-6 to TRBJ1-1; 8 bases fit TRBD1. Germline values: CDR1 MNHNY, CDR2 SVGAGI (reference sequence). The V segment lost 6 bases and the J segment 7 bases; nucleotides outside the gene matches: 10. CDR3 length: 14 amino acids. CDR3 loop: CASSQYQGASEAFF. The DNA for the CDR3 is TGTGCCAGCAGCCAATATCAGGGGGCAAGTGAAGCTTTCTTT.

This rearrangement joins TRBV18 to TRBJ1-1; TRBD1 matches at 9 bases. This CDR3 spans 15 amino acids. Germline CDR1 KGHSH, CDR2 LQKENI. Losses at the gene ends were 3 bases for V and 5 bases for J; bases not matched to a gene: 7. The CDR3 nucleotides read TGTGCCAGCTCACCGGTCGGGACAGGGAAGACTGAAGCTTTCTTT. It translates to CASSPVGTGKTEAFF.

The chain uses TRBV5-1 and TRBJ1-4; tentative D call: TRBD1 (5 bases). Per germline, CDR1 SGHRS and CDR2 YFSETQ. Between the trimmed V and J ends, which lost 4 bases and 2 bases, there was a span of 12 bases. This CDR3 is built from 15 residues. The CDR3 DNA reads as TGCGCCAGCAGCCCCCAGGAGGGGACTAATGAAAAACTGTTTTTT. This codes for CASSPQEGTNEKLFF.

This rearrangement joins TRBV30 to TRBJ1-5, with D perhaps matching TRBD1 (6 bases). V was shortened by 3 bases and J by 4 bases, with 19 bases between the two germline ends. CDR3 length: 16 amino acids. Germline V CDR1 and CDR2: GTSNPN, SVGIG (reference sequence). CDR3 sequence reads: CAWSLGRGTGNQPQHF. The CDR3 bases are TGTGCCTGGAGCCTGGGTAGGGGGACGGGGAATCAGCCCCAGCATTTT.

Only a few counts were recorded for this clone. The chain employs TRBV9 and TRBJ2-3, with 11 bases lining up with TRBD2. V dropped 3 bases and J dropped 3; count of bases not matched to a gene: 0. Germline V gene data show CDR1 as SGDLS and CDR2 as YYNGEE. This CDR3 spans 14 amino acids. This CDR3 reads CASSGTSGTDTQYF. CDR3 DNA sequence: TGTGCCAGCAGCGGGACTAGCGGGACAGATACGCAGTATTTT.

This clone has just a few counts. The chain uses TRBV5-1 and TRBJ1-2; D is undetermined. The CDR3 has 12 amino acids. In germline, CDR1 is SGHRS, CDR2 YFSETQ. Trimming took off 4 bases at V and 5 bases at J, with 9 bases between the two ends. The CDR3 protein is CASSPEGYGYTF. CDR3 DNA: TGCGCCAGCAGCCCGGAGGGTTATGGCTACACCTTC.

This clone was seen a few times. The J gene is TRBJ2-5, the V gene TRBV6-6; D is perhaps TRBD2 (6 bases). V lost 2 bases and J 4 bases, leaving 11 bases between the germline ends. This CDR3 comprises 14 residues. The germline CDR1 and CDR2 sequences are MNHNY and SVGAGI (reference sequence). CDR3 in DNA: TGTGCCAGCAGTTACGGTCGCGGGGCAGAGACCCAGTACTTC. Encoded protein: CASSYGRGAETQYF.

In its sample, this clone was seen a few times. V and J are TRBV5-1 and TRBJ2-7; TRBD1 might be the D (6 bases). Trimming took 1 base from V and 3 from J, leaving 11 bases between them. The CDR3 sequence is 14 residues long. Germline lookup yields CDR1 SGHRS and CDR2 YFSETQ. The CDR3 DNA follows: TGCGCCAGCAGCTTGACAGGGCCCAACTACGAGCAGTACTTC. Encoded protein: CASSLTGPNYEQYF.

This clone has a handful of counts. This sequence joins TRBV5-1 and TRBJ2-7, with D possibly being TRBD2 (5 bases). Deletions cut 0 bases from V and 6 bases from J, with 16 bases between. Germline V lookup: CDR1 SGHRS, CDR2 YFSETQ. This CDR3 region has 15 residues. CDR3 bases: TGCGCCAGCAGCTTGGGCACTAGTGCGATAAGCGAGCAGTACTTC. This sequence encodes CASSLGTSAISEQYF.

The genes are TRBV7-6 and TRBJ1-6, with 9 bases that match TRBD1. This CDR3 contains 15 residues. The V gene end was trimmed by 5 bases and the J gene end by 7 bases; junction bases not matched to a gene: 6. Germline assignment: CDR1 SGHVS and CDR2 FNYEAQ. The CDR3 bases are TGTGCCAGCAGCCCCGGGACAGGGCTGAATTCACCCCTCCACTTT. As protein: CASSPGTGLNSPLHF.

V usage is TRBV6-5 and J usage is TRBJ2-3, with D tentatively TRBD2 (5 bases). The V gene lost 2 bases and the J gene lost 0 bases, with 9 bases spanning the gap. Germline assignment: CDR1 MNHEY and CDR2 SVGAGI. CDR3 length: 15 residues. The CDR3 region is CASSYRRGSTDTQYF. CDR3 bases: TGTGCCAGCAGTTACCGCCGCGGGAGCACAGATACGCAGTATTTT.

CDR3 nucleotides: TGTGCCAGCAGTGATCCAGGGGACCCACTCGGCTATGGCTACACCTTC. Protein product: CASSDPGDPLGYGYTF. The chain joins TRBV2 to TRBJ1-2; the D gene is possibly TRBD1 (6 bases). CDR3 size: 16 residues. With 3 bases removed from V and 4 bases from J, the gap between germline ends came to 18 bases. CDR1 is SNHLY and CDR2 is FYNNEI in the germline V gene.

A few counts support this clone. The CDR3 DNA follows: TGTGCCAGCAGTGCCCAGGGCGGCACCATATATTTT. Translating it yields CASSAQGGTIYF. This chain links TRBV25-1 with TRBJ1-3; maybe TRBD1 (5 bases). V lost 4 bases and J 9 bases, leaving 10 bases between the germline ends. CDR3 length: 12 amino acids. The germline V gene encodes CDR1 MGHDK and CDR2 SYGVNS.

This clone was seen a few times. The sample carries other DNA sequences with the same CDR3. Written as DNA, the CDR3 is TGTGCCAGCAGCCTCGGGGCAGGGGGCTACGAGCAGTACTTC. This encodes CASSLGAGGYEQYF. This chain uses TRBV7-2 with TRBJ2-7, with 7 bases that match TRBD1. This CDR3 spans 14 amino acids. The V and J ends lost 5 bases and 3 bases, in that order; junction bases with no gene match: 7. The germline V gene encodes CDR1 SGHTA and CDR2 FQGNSA.

The rearrangement uses TRBV7-3 and TRBJ1-4, with a tentative D call TRBD1 (6 bases). Germline V gene data show CDR1 as SGHTA and CDR2 as FQGTGA. CDR3 size: 14 residues. Between the trimmed V and J ends, which lost 4 bases and 5 bases, there was a span of 11 bases. In nucleotides, the CDR3 is TGTGCCAGCAGCTCAGGGAGGGGGAATGAAAAACTGTTTTTT. It encodes CASSSGRGNEKLFF.

Only a few counts were recorded for this clone. At the DNA level, this CDR3 is encoded by other sequences in the same sample as well. The chain is built from TRBV5-1 and TRBJ1-2; 7 nucleotides align to TRBD1. CDR3 length: 13 amino acids. CDR1 and CDR2 from the germline V gene are SGHRS and YFSETQ. The trim removed 3 bases at V and 3 bases at J, leaving 2 bases unmatched. The CDR3 nucleotides are TGCGCCAGCAGCTCAGGACAGGACTATGGCTACACCTTC. It codes for CASSSGQDYGYTF.